The rows below give T cell receptor beta chains drawn from one sample of a study. TCRdb analysed the RT-PCR reads with MiXCR anew, one entry per CDR3 protein. The sample includes almost 700,000 distinct CDR3 sequences, 13% to 15% of them seen just once. The sample taken for sequencing was memory CD4+ T cells from blood. The receptors derive from a female donor in good health, serving as a healthy control. CDR3s include the opening cysteine and the closing phenylalanine or tryptophan. D genes are given only for firm matches. Clone size is given for some rows only: seen once, a few or many times, or a class if the clone is expanded.

NA	many	TRBV20-1	TRBJ2-7	TGCAGTGCTAGCCTGTATTTCTCCACCTACGAGCAGTACTTC	CSASLYFSTYEQYF
TRBD1	NA	TRBV27	TRBJ2-7	TGTGCCAGCAGTTTCGTTCGTGTGACAGGGGGATACGAGCAGTACTTC	CASSFVRVTGGYEQYF
TRBD2	many	TRBV20-1	TRBJ2-1	TGCAGTGCTTTTAGCGGGAGTGGTGGTGAGCAGTTCTTC	CSAFSGSGGEQFF
TRBD1	few	TRBV28	TRBJ1-6	TGTGCCAGCAGTTTAGGACAGGGGGAGAGTTCACCCCTCCACTTT	CASSLGQGESSPLHF
TRBD2	NA	TRBV20-1	TRBJ2-1	TGCAGTGCTAGCCACGGGGCGGGGGGGCCCTACAATGAGCAGTTCTTC	CSASHGAGGPYNEQFF
NA	many	TRBV24-1	TRBJ2-5	TGTGCCACCAGTGATTTGAGGGAGACCCAGTACTTC	CATSDLRETQYF
NA	NA	TRBV6-2/TRBV6-3	TRBJ1-1	TGTGCCAGCAGTTACTCGGAAAAGGAGACACGGACTGGGAACACTGAAGCTTTCTTT	CASSYSEKETRTGNTEAFF
TRBD1	few	TRBV30	TRBJ2-1	TGTGCCTGGACCGACAGGGGGCTTTACAATGAGCAGTTCTTC	CAWTDRGLYNEQFF
TRBD2	few	TRBV28	TRBJ2-1	TGTGCCAGCAGTGGAACTAGCGCCCCTTACAATGAGCAGTTCTTC	CASSGTSAPYNEQFF
NA	few	TRBV10-3	TRBJ2-5	TGTGCCTCGGGGCTAGTAATAGAGACCCAGTACTTC	CASGLVIETQYF
TRBD1	many	TRBV24-1	TRBJ2-5	TGTGCCACCAGTGACTCCACAGGGGACCCCGCCCAGTACTTC	CATSDSTGDPAQYF
NA	NA	TRBV20-1	TRBJ1-1	TGCAGTGCTAGGGAGACGGCCAAAGGTGAAGCTTTCTTT	CSARETAKGEAFF
TRBD2	many	TRBV15	TRBJ2-1	TGTGCCACCAGCAGAGTGTTGACTAGCGGAGGCCTCTACAATGAGCAGTTCTTC	CATSRVLTSGGLYNEQFF
TRBD2	many	TRBV6-1	TRBJ2-7	TGTGCCAGCAGTGTAGCCGCGGGAGGGCCCTCCTACGAGCAGTACTTC	CASSVAAGGPSYEQYF
NA	NA	TRBV12-3/TRBV12-4	TRBJ2-5	TGTGCCAGCAGTCTTGACAGAAGGGGGTATTACTTC	CASSLDRRGYYF
TRBD2	many	TRBV11-2	TRBJ2-2	TGTGCCAGCAGCTTCTTAGCGGGAGGGTCCGGGGAGCTGTTTTTT	CASSFLAGGSGELFF
NA	NA	TRBV28	TRBJ1-2	TGTGCCAGTACCCCTCATGGGTCTTATGGCTACACCTTC	CASTPHGSYGYTF
NA	few	TRBV7-2	TRBJ2-7	TGTGCCAGCAGCTCCTCATCAACCCGACCCGAGCACGAGCAGTACTTC	CASSSSSTRPEHEQYF
TRBD1	many	TRBV12-3/TRBV12-4	TRBJ2-7	TGTGCCAGCAGCCGAACAGGGGGTATGATTGAGCAGTACTTC	CASSRTGGMIEQYF
NA	NA	TRBV9	TRBJ2-2	TGTGCCAGCAGCGTCGGTACCGGGACTTACAACACCGGGGAGCTGTTTTTT	CASSVGTGTYNTGELFF
NA	many	TRBV6-5	TRBJ2-7	TGTGCCAGAGGGGGAGGGGAGCAGTACTTC	CARGGGEQYF
NA	NA	TRBV20-1	TRBJ1-4	TGCAGCGCAGGGAGTAGGGATGGTATAACTAATGAAAAACTGTTTTTT	CSAGSRDGITNEKLFF
NA	NA	TRBV20-1	TRBJ2-6	TGCAGTGCTAGAGCCCCCCAGGGCGTTACTGGGGCCAACGTCCTGACTTTC	CSARAPQGVTGANVLTF
TRBD1	many	TRBV20-1	TRBJ1-6	TGCAGTGCTAGGGGACAGTTACTGAATTCACCCCTCCACTTT	CSARGQLLNSPLHF
TRBD1	few	TRBV6-5	TRBJ1-1	TGTGCCAGCACTCCACCGGGACAGGGTGGTAAAGCTTTCTTT	CASTPPGQGGKAFF
TRBD1	NA	TRBV20-1	TRBJ1-1	TGCAGTGCTAGAGATCGCTCGACAGGGTGGGTTGCCGCTGAAGCTTTCTTT	CSARDRSTGWVAAEAFF
NA	many	TRBV10-3	TRBJ2-5	TGTGCCATCAGTGGGAATGGGGGCGGGGAGACCCAGTACTTC	CAISGNGGGETQYF